This TCR beta chain was profiled in a study of Graves' ophthalmopathy and Graves' hyperthyroidism. Study outcomes and limitations: Also, most clonotypes expanded in the thyroid above 0.001 frequency appeared in blood. Discriminating ophthalmopathy from stable hyperthyroidism, a 13-signature model attained a sensitivity of about 89% and a specificity of around 77%.

RNA transcripts were the template, and TCR beta CDR3 regions were amplified from them. The authors performed first-round RT-PCR with HTBI primers and then a second-round multiplex PCR. TCRdb ran MiXCR on the multiplex PCR reads and lists one entry per CDR3 protein. The data contain over a million distinct CDR3 sequences, 36% of them singletons. The ends lost 5 bases at V and 4 bases at J; junction bases unmatched: 16. CDR1 and CDR2 from the germline V gene are SGHTA and FQGNSA. This CDR3 is built from 17 residues. In this sample, this clonotype turned up a few times. Its antigen is as yet unknown. The sequenced material came from peripheral blood or thyroid tissue (not recorded which). The chain uses TRBV7-2 and TRBJ1-1, with 7 bases fitting TRBD1. The TCR was taken from an adult man with Graves' hyperthyroidism. CDR3 region: CASSPGGVRGGFTEAFF. CDR3 nucleotides: TGTGCCAGCAGCCCCGGGGGAGTTAGAGGGGGCTTCACTGAAGCTTTCTTT.